A selection of T cell receptor beta chains follows, all from one sample in a study of shared clonotypes between healthy human individuals. Some clones are missing from TCRdb's copy, which holds only in-frame ones; the method was immunoSEQ multiplex PCR. The sample consists of 2 million to 2.5 million clones, 95% of them appearing once. The sequenced material came from naive CD4+ T cells sorted from blood. The receptors derive from a man aged 18 to 30 in good health. CDR3s include the opening cysteine and the closing phenylalanine or tryptophan.

V	length	J	CDR3
TRBV28	14	TRBJ2-2	CASSRQDLTGELFF
TRBV4-3	18	TRBJ1-3	CASSQRYDRGPGGNTIYF
TRBV7-8	17	TRBJ1-1	CASSLRQGGGWDTEAFF
TRBV2	17	TRBJ2-5	CASSEVRGSAKQETQYF
TRBV7-3	14	TRBJ2-2	CASSTYLNTGELFF
TRBV29-1	14	TRBJ1-4	CSAARGQGNEKLFF
TRBV18	15	TRBJ1-1	CASSHPGRSASEAFF
TRBV21-1	19	TRBJ2-4	CASSKGRYSTGLAKNIQYF
TRBV5-4	18	TRBJ1-6	CASSLAKGGGLGNSPLHF
TRBV5-1	15	TRBJ2-1	CASSLGTGQGNEQFF
TRBV5-6	11	TRBJ2-7	CASSAKREQYF
TRBV30	11	TRBJ1-1	CAWSVGTEAFF
TRBV15	15	TRBJ1-1	CATSRNRGENTEAFF
TRBV5-4	13	TRBJ1-1	CASSSASNTEAFF
TRBV20-1	11	TRBJ2-7	CSASGLHEQYF
TRBV5-4	16	TRBJ2-7	CASSPGTSGSNREQYF
TRBV29-1	12	TRBJ2-2	CMAGAGPGELFF
TRBV4-1	13	TRBJ2-3	CASSQEPTGTQYF
TRBV2	15	TRBJ1-2	CASSGGRASNYGYTF
TRBV4-1	13	TRBJ1-1	CASSQDVRGEAFF
TRBV19	14	TRBJ1-6	CASSPGSYNSPLHF
TRBV25-1	11	TRBJ2-3	CASSAPYTQYF
TRBV2	14	TRBJ1-1	CASRDTTTVAEAFF
TRBV18	13	TRBJ2-2	CASSPNPSGELFF
TRBV14	16	TRBJ1-5	CASSLKGRFGNQPQHF
TRBV5-4	14	TRBJ2-3	CASSRGGETDTQYF
TRBV10-3	15	TRBJ2-7	CAISESGGSLYEQYF
TRBV12-5	13	TRBJ2-7	CASGSLGAYEQYF
TRBV19	15	TRBJ2-2	CASSIGEVNTGELFF
TRBV28	13	TRBJ1-6	CATYGAGSSPLHF
TRBV6-6	15	TRBJ1-2	CASVGRWGQGSGYTF
TRBV7-6	16	TRBJ2-3	CASSLGSGGVTDTQYF
TRBV15	14	TRBJ1-6	CATSRDQTASPLHF
TRBV5-6	14	TRBJ2-7	CASSLVSLGGWQYF
TRBV6-1	18	TRBJ1-1	CASSANSRVRDMNTEAFF
TRBV10-3	13	TRBJ1-1	CAISEDRNTEAFF
TRBV7-2	15	TRBJ1-6	CANSLRGQHNSPLHF
TRBV2	17	TRBJ1-5	CASSEREGRGGNQPQHF
TRBV30	15	TRBJ2-1	CAWGAPKRGYNEQFF
TRBV6-6	12	TRBJ1-6	CASRGGDSPLHF
TRBV18	16	TRBJ1-3	CASSTSLPSSGNTIYF
TRBV4-1	19	TRBJ2-1	CASSPQKTSGVTSYNEQFF
TRBV5-4	17	TRBJ2-7	CASSPRQGAFPFYEQYF
TRBV29-1	13	TRBJ2-2	CSVETYATGELFF